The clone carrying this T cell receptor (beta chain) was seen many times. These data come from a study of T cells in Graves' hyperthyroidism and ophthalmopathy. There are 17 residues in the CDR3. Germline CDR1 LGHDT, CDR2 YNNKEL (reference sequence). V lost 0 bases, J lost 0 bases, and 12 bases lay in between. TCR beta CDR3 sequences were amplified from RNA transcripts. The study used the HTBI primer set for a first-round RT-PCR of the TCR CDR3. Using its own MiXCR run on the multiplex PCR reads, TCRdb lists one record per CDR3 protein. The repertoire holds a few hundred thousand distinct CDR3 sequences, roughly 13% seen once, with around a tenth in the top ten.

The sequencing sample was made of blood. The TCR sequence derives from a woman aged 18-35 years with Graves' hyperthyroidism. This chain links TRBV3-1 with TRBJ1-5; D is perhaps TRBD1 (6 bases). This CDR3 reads CASSQESGRGSNQPQHF. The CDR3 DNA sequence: TGTGCCAGCAGCCAAGAATCCGGCAGGGGTAGCAATCAGCCCCAGCATTTT.